This note documents a single T cell receptor beta chain sequence. The antigen it binds to is not known. The record has no base qualities; no much larger clone is one base away. The immunoSEQ Assay, a bias-controlled multiplex PCR, was used to amplify TCRbeta CDR3 regions from genomic DNA. In the paper's pipeline: The number of nucleated cells in each sample was estimated from the amplification of reference gene primers within the assay. To quantify the absolute abundance of each unique TCRbeta CDR3 rearrangement, sequence reads were collapsed and filtered. Productive Simpson clonality was computed per sample as the square root of Simpson's diversity index over productive rearrangements. TCRdb retrieved this table from immuneACCESS and kept in-frame rearrangements only. Not all clones are present; in checked studies, unresolved V genes account for under half, and no reason is known for the remainder. The V and J calls and clone size come from that table; D and trimming were worked out from the DNA. Counted in this sample were around 200,000 clones; about 83% of them appeared once. The ten largest account for around 2.3% of the sample.

The sample originates from a study of blood T cell repertoires in COVID-19 (dated by TCRdb to 2020 to 2021). At the level of the whole study: The collaborator samples originated in the United States, Italy and Spain and spanned the acute and convalescent phases of COVID-19. The prospective study material was composed of cDNA or gDNA derived from T cells, B-cell-depleted T cells, or PBMCs. Deeply sampled blood TCRbeta repertoires from subjects exposed to, actively infected with, or recovered from COVID-19 were included in the dataset. A freely available public database, intended as a resource for researchers studying the immune response to SARS-CoV-2, is where the repertoires were released. The samples were drawn from the first 160 participants of the ongoing ImmuneRACE study and from 1,200 or so subjects provided by 6 global collaborators. A de-identified subject ID, COVID-19 status, age in years and sex were almost always included in the sample metadata. Where available, HLA class I and class II types were taken from metadata supplied by the sample provider and were not determined by assay-based typing.

Whole blood was collected in K2EDTA tubes by collaborating institutions according to the institutions' own protocols. Collaborator samples were shipped for TCRbeta analysis as frozen whole blood, isolated PBMCs, or DNA extracted from either sample type. Broad study findings and their caveats: How much clinical and demographic metadata was included differed by source and by participant, and the metadata was provided uncurated.

V trim: 4 bases; J trim: 8 bases; unmatched bases: 8. Inclusive of the bounding cysteine and phenylalanine, the CDR3 is 16 residues long. Only the CDR3 part of the read is kept: 48 bases, read in frame from the first base. The germline V gene encodes CDR1 SGHNT and CDR2 YYREEE (reference sequence). Material for sequencing was peripheral blood. The sequence is built from TRBV5-4 and TRBJ2-1, and TRBD2 aligns with 14 junction nucleotides. This TCR came from a woman between 35 and 50 years old with active or convalescent COVID-19. For the CDR3, the sequence is CASSAGLAGVFYEQFF. The DNA sequence is TGTGCCAGCAGCGCGGGACTAGCGGGAGTATTTTATGAGCAGTTCTTC.